This TCR beta chain was recorded in a study of cytomegalovirus exposure and HLA in healthy donors. Sequencing was performed with immunoSEQ multiplex PCR; in TCRdb, only in-frame clones are kept and a portion is missing. Of roughly 70,000 clones detected, around 95% appear once; the ten largest clones hold about 2.4%. V shed 5 bases and J shed 3 bases, with 13 bases lying between them. Germline V lookup: CDR1 SGHTA, CDR2 FQGNSA. The length of the CDR3 is 14 residues. This TCR derives from a man in his late teens or twenties in good health and CMV-seronegative. The chain links TRBV7-2 to TRBJ1-2; D might be TRBD1 (6 bases). The sequenced material came from PBMCs. The CDR3 is CASSLQKGDYGYTF. DNA of the CDR3: TGTGCCAGCAGCCTGCAAAAGGGGGACTATGGCTACACCTTC.